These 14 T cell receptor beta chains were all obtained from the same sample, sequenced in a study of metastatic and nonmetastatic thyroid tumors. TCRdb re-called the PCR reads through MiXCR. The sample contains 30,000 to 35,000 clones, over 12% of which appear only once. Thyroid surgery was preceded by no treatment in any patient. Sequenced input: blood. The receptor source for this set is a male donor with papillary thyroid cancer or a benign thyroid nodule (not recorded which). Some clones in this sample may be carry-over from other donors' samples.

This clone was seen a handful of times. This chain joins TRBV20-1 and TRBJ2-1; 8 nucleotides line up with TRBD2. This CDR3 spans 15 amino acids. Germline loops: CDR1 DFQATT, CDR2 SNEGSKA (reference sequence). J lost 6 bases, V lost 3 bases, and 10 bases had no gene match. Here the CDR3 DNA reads TGCAGTGCTAGCCCGGGGGGGGTGTATGTCAATGAGCAGTTCTTC. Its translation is CSASPGGVYVNEQFF.

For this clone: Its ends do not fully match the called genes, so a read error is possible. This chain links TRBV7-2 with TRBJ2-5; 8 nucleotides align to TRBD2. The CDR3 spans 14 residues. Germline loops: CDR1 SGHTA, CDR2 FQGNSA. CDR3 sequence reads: CASSFYSGAETQYF. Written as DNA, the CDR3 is TGCGCCAGCAGCTTCTATAGCGGGGCAGAGACCCAGTACTTC.

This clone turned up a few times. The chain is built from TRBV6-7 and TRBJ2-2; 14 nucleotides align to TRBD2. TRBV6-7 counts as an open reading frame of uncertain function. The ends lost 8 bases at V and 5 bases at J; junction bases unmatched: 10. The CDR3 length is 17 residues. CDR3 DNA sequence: TGTGCCAGCGGGGGGACTAGCGGGAGAGTGGGTACCGGGGAGCTGTTTTTT. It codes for CASGGTSGRVGTGELFF.

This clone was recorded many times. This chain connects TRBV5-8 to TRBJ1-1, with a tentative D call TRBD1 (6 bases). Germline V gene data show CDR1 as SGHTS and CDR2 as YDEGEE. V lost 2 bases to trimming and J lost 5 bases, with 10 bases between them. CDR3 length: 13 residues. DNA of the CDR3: TGTGCCAGCAGCTTAGACAGGATGACTGAAGCTTTCTTT. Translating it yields CASSLDRMTEAFF.

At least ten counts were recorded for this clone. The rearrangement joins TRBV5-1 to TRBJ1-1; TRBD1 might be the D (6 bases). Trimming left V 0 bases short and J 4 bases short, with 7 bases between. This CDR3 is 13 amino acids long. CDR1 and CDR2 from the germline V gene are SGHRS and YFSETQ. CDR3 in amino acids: CASSLEGGTEAFF. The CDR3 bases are TGCGCCAGCAGCTTGGAAGGGGGCACTGAAGCTTTCTTT.

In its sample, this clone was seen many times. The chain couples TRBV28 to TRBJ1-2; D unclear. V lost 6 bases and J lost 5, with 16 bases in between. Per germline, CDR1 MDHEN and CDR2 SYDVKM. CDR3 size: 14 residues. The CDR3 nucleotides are TGTGCCAGCAGCCCAGGAGGTCCTGGTTATGGCTACACCTTC. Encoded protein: CASSPGGPGYGYTF.

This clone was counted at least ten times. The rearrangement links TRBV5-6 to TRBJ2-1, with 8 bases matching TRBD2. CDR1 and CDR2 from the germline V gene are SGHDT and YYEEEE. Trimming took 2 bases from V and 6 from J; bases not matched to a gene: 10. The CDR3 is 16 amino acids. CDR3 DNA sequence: TGTGCCAGCAGCTTATATGGGCGGGAGGTCGGCAATGAGCAGTTCTTC. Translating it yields CASSLYGREVGNEQFF.

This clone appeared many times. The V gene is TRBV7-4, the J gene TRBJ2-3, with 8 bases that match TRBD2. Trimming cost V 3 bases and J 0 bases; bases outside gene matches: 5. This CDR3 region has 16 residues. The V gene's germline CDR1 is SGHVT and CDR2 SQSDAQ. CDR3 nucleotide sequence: TGTGCCAGCAGCTTCTTACTAGCGGAAAGCACAGATACGCAGTATTTT. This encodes CASSFLLAESTDTQYF.

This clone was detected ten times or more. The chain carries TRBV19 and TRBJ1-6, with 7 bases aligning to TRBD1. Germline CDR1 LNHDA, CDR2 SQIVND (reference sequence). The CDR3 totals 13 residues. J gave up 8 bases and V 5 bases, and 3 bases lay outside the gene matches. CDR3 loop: CASSSTGDSPLHF. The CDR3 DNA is TGTGCCAGTAGTTCCACAGGGGATTCACCCCTCCACTTT.

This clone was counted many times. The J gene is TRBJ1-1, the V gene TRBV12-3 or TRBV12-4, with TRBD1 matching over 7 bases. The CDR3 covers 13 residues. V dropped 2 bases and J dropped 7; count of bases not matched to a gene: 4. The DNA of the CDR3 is TGTGCCAGCAGTTTAATTCGGGACAGTGAAGCTTTCTTT. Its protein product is CASSLIRDSEAFF.

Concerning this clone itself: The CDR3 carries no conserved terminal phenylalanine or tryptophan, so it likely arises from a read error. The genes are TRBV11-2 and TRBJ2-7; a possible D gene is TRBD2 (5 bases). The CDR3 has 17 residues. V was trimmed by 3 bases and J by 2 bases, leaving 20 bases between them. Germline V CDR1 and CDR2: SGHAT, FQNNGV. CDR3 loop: CASSFDKRGPGAYEQYY. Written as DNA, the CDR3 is TGTGCCAGCAGCTTTGATAAACGCGGGCCTGGGGCCTACGAGCAGTACTAC.

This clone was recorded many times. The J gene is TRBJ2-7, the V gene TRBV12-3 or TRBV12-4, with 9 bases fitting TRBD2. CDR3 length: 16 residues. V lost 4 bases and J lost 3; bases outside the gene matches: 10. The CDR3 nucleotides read TGTGCCAGCAGTTCAGGTCGGCTAGCGGGGATCTACGAGCAGTACTTC. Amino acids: CASSSGRLAGIYEQYF.

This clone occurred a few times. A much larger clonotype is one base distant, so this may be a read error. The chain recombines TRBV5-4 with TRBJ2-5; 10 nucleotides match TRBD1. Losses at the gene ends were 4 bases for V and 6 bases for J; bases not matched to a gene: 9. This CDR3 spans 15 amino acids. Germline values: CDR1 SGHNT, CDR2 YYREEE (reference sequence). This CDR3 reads CASSTADRGVKTQYF. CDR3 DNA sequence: TGTGCCAGCAGCACGGCGGACAGGGGGGTGAAGACCCAGTACTTC.

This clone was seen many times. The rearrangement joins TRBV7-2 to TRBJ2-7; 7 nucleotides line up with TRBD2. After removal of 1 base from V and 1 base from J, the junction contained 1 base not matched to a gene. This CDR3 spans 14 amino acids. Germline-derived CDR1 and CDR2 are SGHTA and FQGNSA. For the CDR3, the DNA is TGTGCCAGCAGCTTAGGAGCGGGGTCCTACGAGCAGTACTTC. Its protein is CASSLGAGSYEQYF.